This T cell receptor beta chain was sequenced for a study of regulatory T cells in long-lasting Graves disease. The wider study: Duration of antithyroid drug therapy among newly diagnosed Graves' patients was under 3 months. Study-wide findings and caveats: TCR diversity was lower in persistent Graves' patients (versus newly diagnosed ones).

In building TCR beta libraries, iRepertoire HTBI primers were used together with Arm-PCR of CDR3 regions. MiXCR, applied by TCRdb to the multiplex PCR reads, yields one record per CDR3 protein. The table shows about 200,000 distinct CDR3 sequences, with roughly 18% occurring only once. About this clonotype: Antigen specificity is unknown.

Specified time point: newly diagnosed GD, antithyroid drugs for less than 3 months. PBMC-extracted RNA yielded the TCR library. The patients were enrolled through endocrinology in Xi'an, China. As collected, the peripheral blood samples measured around 9 milliliters each and went into EDTA tubes. V gave up 5 bases and J gave up 6 bases, with 15 bases separating them. The CDR3 has 13 amino acids. CDR1 is SGHNT, CDR2 YYREEE, per germline (reference sequence). The chain joins TRBV5-4 to TRBJ2-7; D gene ambiguous. The sample consisted of peripheral blood mononuclear cells (PBMCs), taken at new diagnosis, from a patient treated with antithyroid drugs. The origin of this receptor is a female donor with Graves disease. The chain's CDR3 is CASRTDGGLEQYF. Here the CDR3 DNA reads TGTGCCAGCAGAACCGACGGCGGTCTCGAGCAGTACTTC.